Listed here are 12 T cell receptor beta chains from one sample, sequenced in a study of T cell responses to AZD1222 COVID-19 vaccine. Some clones are missing from TCRdb's copy, which holds only in-frame ones; the method was immunoSEQ multiplex PCR. The data show under 200,000 clones, over 85% seen once. The source was peripheral blood, collected on day 0 of AZD1222 vaccination. These receptor sequences come from an adult in good health.

The V call is TRBV6-2 or TRBV6-3, the J call TRBJ1-1; D call uncertain. Germline CDR1 is MNHEY and CDR2 is SVGEGT. The CDR3 loop spans 12 amino acids. Trimming removed 5 bases from V and 4 bases from J, with 8 bases in between. CDR3 nucleotide sequence: TGTGCCAGCAGTAGGGAGGCCACTGAAGCTTTCTTT. Amino acid sequence: CASSREATEAFF.

V gene TRBV18 combines with J gene TRBJ1-1; D may be TRBD1 (6 bases). Germline assignment: CDR1 KGHSH and CDR2 LQKENI. The CDR3 has 15 residues. V was cut by 2 bases and J by 7 bases, with 17 bases left in between. The CDR3 bases are TGTGCCAGCTCACCATCTCCCCAGGGGACCAATGAAGCTTTCTTT. Its protein product is CASSPSPQGTNEAFF.

The V and J genes are TRBV25-1 and TRBJ2-1; TRBD2 agrees at 12 bases. In germline, CDR1 is MGHDK, CDR2 SYGVNS. The junction had 16 bases not matched to a gene; V was cut back by 6 bases and J by 10 bases. The CDR3 runs 17 residues. DNA of the CDR3: TGTGCCAGCAGCGCCTGGGCTAGCGGGAGGGCAAAAGGAGAGCAGTTCTTC. Protein: CASSAWASGRAKGEQFF.

This chain uses TRBV5-1 with TRBJ1-1; D ambiguous. The CDR3 totals 15 residues. V lost 1 base and J 2 bases, leaving 12 bases between the germline ends. Germline V gives CDR1 SGHRS, CDR2 YFSETQ. CDR3 loop: CASSLLGLRNTEAFF. The CDR3, as DNA: TGCGCCAGCAGCTTGTTAGGGCTGCGAAACACTGAAGCTTTCTTT.

V and J are TRBV5-4 and TRBJ2-3, with 12 bases aligning to TRBD2. This CDR3 is built from 16 residues. Germline CDR1 and CDR2: SGHNT and YYREEE (reference sequence). Trimming at V came to 4 bases and at J to 4 bases, leaving 7 bases not matched to a gene. The CDR3 sequence is CASSPLAGGIADTQYF. Here the CDR3 DNA reads TGTGCCAGCAGCCCTCTAGCGGGAGGGATCGCAGATACGCAGTATTTT.

The chain recombines TRBV21-1 with TRBJ1-2. TRBV21-1 is a recognized pseudogene. CDR3 length equals 14 residues. In nucleotides, the CDR3 is TGTGCCAGCAGCAATCGGGGGGATAACTATGGCTACACCTTC. Translated: CASSNRGDNYGYTF.

The genes are TRBV2 and TRBJ1-2, with TRBD1 matching over 7 bases. CDR1 SNHLY and CDR2 FYNNEI come from the germline V gene. The trim removed 8 bases at V and 4 bases at J, leaving 13 bases unmatched. The CDR3 has 15 residues. Here the CDR3 DNA reads TGTGCCAGCCGGGACAGAGCCCATCAGGGCTATGGCTACACCTTC. Translating gives CASRDRAHQGYGYTF.

This chain connects TRBV6-5 to TRBJ2-1; TRBD1 is a possible D gene (5 bases). Trimming took 6 bases from V and 9 from J, leaving 15 bases between them. The CDR3 runs to 13 residues. CDR1 MNHEY and CDR2 SVGAGI come from the germline V gene. The CDR3 region has the DNA TGTGCCAGCAGGGACATAAACCTAGGTGAGCAGTTCTTC. This sequence encodes CASRDINLGEQFF.

This chain joins TRBV4-3 and TRBJ2-1; D is possibly TRBD1 (6 bases). Germline CDR1 reads LGHNA; CDR2 reads YSLEER. The germline V and J ends were trimmed by 1 base and 7 bases, with 17 bases remaining between them. The CDR3 runs to 16 residues. CDR3 amino acids: CASSQGGAGAGNEQFF. CDR3 coding DNA: TGCGCCAGCAGCCAAGGTGGGGCAGGGGCGGGTAATGAGCAGTTCTTC.

CDR3 DNA: TGTGCCAGCAGCTTAGCAACAGGGAATCCACGAGAGACCCAGTACTTC. As protein: CASSLATGNPRETQYF. V and J are TRBV7-8 and TRBJ2-5, with D maybe TRBD1 (6 bases). The CDR3 covers 16 residues. The germline V gene encodes CDR1 SGHVS and CDR2 FQNEAQ. Trimming pared 0 bases from V and 4 bases from J, leaving 15 bases between.

The chain combines TRBV6-5 with TRBJ1-2; 8 bases are a match to TRBD1. There are 13 residues in the CDR3. V lost 8 bases, J lost 6 bases, and 8 bases stayed unmatched. From germline, CDR1 is MNHEY and CDR2 SVGAGI. Written as DNA, the CDR3 is TGTGCCAGCCGAAGGGACAGGAGGAATGGCTACACCTTC. This codes for CASRRDRRNGYTF.

This clone appeared once. This sequence joins TRBV11-1 and TRBJ2-3, with D perhaps given as TRBD1 or TRBD2 (5 bases each). The CDR3 length is 15 residues. Germline V gene data show CDR1 as SGHAT and CDR2 as FQDESV (reference sequence). V lost 6 bases to trimming and J lost 2 bases, with 15 bases between them. The CDR3 nucleotides are TGTGCCAGCAGTGGGGGTAGGGCCTACACAGATACGCAGTATTTT. Translation gives CASSGGRAYTDTQYF.